A single sample gave rise to the 32 T cell receptor beta chains below, sequenced in a study of blood T cell repertoires in COVID-19. Here immunoSEQ multiplex PCR was the method, and the copy in TCRdb shows in-frame clones only, minus some. This sample has 130,000 or so clones, with about 86% found just once. The sequenced sample was peripheral blood. These receptors were obtained from a woman aged 55-69 years with acute or convalescent COVID-19.

This chain uses TRBV7-6 with TRBJ2-1; 7 bases are shared with TRBD1. The CDR3 is 15 residues long. J gave up 6 bases and V 2 bases, and 7 bases lay outside the gene matches. CDR1 is SGHVS, CDR2 FNYEAQ, per germline. CDR3 amino acids: CASSLWPAGGNEQFF. Here the CDR3 DNA reads TGTGCCAGCAGCTTATGGCCCGCAGGGGGCAATGAGCAGTTCTTC.

This clone has more than one count but fewer than ten. This chain links TRBV10-2 with TRBJ2-7, with TRBD1 matching 9 bases. CDR3 size: 14 residues. Germline CDR1 reads WSHSY; CDR2 reads SAAADI. The V gene end was trimmed by 6 bases and the J gene end by 3 bases; junction bases not matched to a gene: 6. The CDR3 protein is CASRKQGADYEQYF. The CDR3 bases are TGCGCCAGCAGGAAACAGGGGGCTGACTACGAGCAGTACTTC.

V and J are TRBV5-1 and TRBJ1-1, with 8 bases lining up with TRBD1. In germline, CDR1 is SGHRS, CDR2 YFSETQ. There are 14 residues in the CDR3. The V gene end was trimmed by 7 bases and the J gene end by 3 bases; junction bases not matched to a gene: 8. The CDR3 spells CASGGRGRDTEAFF. CDR3 in DNA: TGCGCCAGCGGGGGCAGGGGGCGCGACACTGAAGCTTTCTTT.

The rearrangement links TRBV4-1 to TRBJ2-1; TRBD2 aligns across 7 bases. Per germline, CDR1 MGHRA and CDR2 YSYEKL. This CDR3 has 13 amino acids. The V and J ends lost 5 bases and 6 bases, in that order; junction bases with no gene match: 4. The CDR3 loop is CASSRTSANEQFF. CDR3 DNA sequence: TGCGCCAGCAGCAGGACTAGTGCCAATGAGCAGTTCTTC.

This chain connects TRBV9 to TRBJ2-1; tentatively, D is TRBD2 (5 bases). This CDR3 has 14 residues. Germline V gene lookup returns CDR1 SGDLS and CDR2 YYNGEE. Between the trimmed V and J ends, which lost 1 base and 0 bases, there was a span of 5 bases. CDR3: CASSVLASYNEQFF. CDR3 coding DNA: TGTGCCAGCAGCGTACTAGCCTCCTACAATGAGCAGTTCTTC.

The chain recombines TRBV4-2 with TRBJ2-7, with 14 bases lining up with TRBD2. Germline V CDR1 and CDR2: LGHNA, YNFKEQ. The CDR3 has 15 amino acids. V trimming: 0 bases; J trimming: 6 bases; junction bases outside the gene matches: 1. The CDR3 region has the DNA TGTGCCAGCAGCCAAGAGGGACTAGCGGGGGCCGAGCAGTACTTC. It yields the protein CASSQEGLAGAEQYF.

The chain links TRBV2 to TRBJ2-7; the D is unclear. CDR1 SNHLY and CDR2 FYNNEI come from the germline V gene. V lost 8 bases, J lost 0 bases, and 17 bases lay in between. The CDR3 is 15 residues long. The CDR3 is CASATVFLSSYEQYF. The CDR3 coding sequence is TGTGCCAGCGCTACGGTTTTCTTGAGCTCCTACGAGCAGTACTTC.

The chain recombines TRBV18 with TRBJ2-3, with TRBD2 identical over 12 bases. The V gene end was trimmed by 3 bases and the J gene end by 3 bases; junction bases not matched to a gene: 4. The germline V gene has CDR1 KGHSH and CDR2 LQKENI. The CDR3 extends over 16 amino acids. The CDR3, as DNA: TGTGCCAGCTCACCTCCACTAGCGGGGGGTACAGATACGCAGTATTTT. It codes for CASSPPLAGGTDTQYF.

This chain connects TRBV30 to TRBJ1-5; no clear D. The CDR3 is made up of 14 amino acids. Between the trimmed V and J ends, which lost 3 bases and 7 bases, there was a span of 16 bases. Germline loops: CDR1 GTSNPN, CDR2 SVGIG (reference sequence). Here the CDR3 DNA reads TGTGCCTGGAGCTCCTTGGGAGGAGGGCAGCCCCAGCATTTT. Amino acids: CAWSSLGGGQPQHF.

The genes are TRBV6-6 and TRBJ1-2; 8 bases fit TRBD1. Germline V lookup: CDR1 MNHNY, CDR2 SVGAGI (reference sequence). V gave up 6 bases and J gave up 4 bases; unmatched junction bases: 7. This CDR3 has 14 residues. CDR3 DNA: TGTGCCAGCAGCCTCCCAGGGGGCGTCTATGGCTACACCTTC. It encodes CASSLPGGVYGYTF.

This clone was seen a few times. This chain links TRBV7-2 with TRBJ2-1, with 8 bases lining up with TRBD1. CDR1 is SGHTA, CDR2 FQGNSA, per germline. V was clipped by 3 bases and J by 7 bases; unmatched bases: 5. The CDR3 consists of 14 residues. The CDR3: CASSFWTGKNEQFF. CDR3 in DNA: TGTGCCAGCAGCTTCTGGACAGGGAAGAATGAGCAGTTCTTC.

The chain couples TRBV5-4 to TRBJ1-2; D is ambiguous. Germline V lookup: CDR1 SGHNT, CDR2 YYREEE (reference sequence). Between the trimmed V and J ends, which lost 4 bases and 1 base, there was a span of 8 bases. The CDR3 consists of 13 residues. DNA of the CDR3: TGTGCCAGCAGCAGGGAGGGTAACTATGGCTACACCTTC. Protein product: CASSREGNYGYTF.

V is TRBV6-1 and J is TRBJ2-7; 8 bases map to TRBD2. The J segment lost 6 bases and the V segment lost 3 bases, leaving 10 bases of the junction unmatched. The CDR3 length is 15 residues. Looked up from germline, CDR1 is MNHNS and CDR2 is SASEGT. The CDR3 is CASSDLTGRGGEQYF. CDR3 in DNA: TGTGCCAGCAGTGACCTGACAGGCCGGGGGGGCGAGCAGTACTTC.

The gene calls are TRBV4-3 and TRBJ1-4; 8 bases agree with TRBD1. V lost 4 bases, J lost 10 bases, and 8 bases stayed unmatched. Per the germline V gene, CDR1 is LGHNA and CDR2 is YSLEER. This CDR3 contains 14 residues. The CDR3 DNA is TGCGCCAGCAGCCTACAGGGGGTAAACGGAAAACTGTTTTTT. Its translation is CASSLQGVNGKLFF.

This clone turned up a few times. V gene TRBV15 combines with J gene TRBJ1-2; 7 bases agree with TRBD1. In germline, CDR1 is LNHNV, CDR2 YYDKDF (reference sequence). This CDR3 region has 17 residues. Germline trimming cut 2 bases from V and 0 bases from J; bases unmatched to any gene: 9. The CDR3 sequence: CATSRFPRDSSNYGYTF. CDR3 bases: TGTGCCACCAGCAGATTTCCAAGGGACAGCTCTAACTATGGCTACACCTTC.

The rearrangement links TRBV5-6 to TRBJ2-5, with a weak D call TRBD1 (5 bases). Trimming removed 0 bases from V and 2 bases from J, with 14 bases in between. This CDR3 is built from 16 residues. Germline-derived CDR1 and CDR2 are SGHDT and YYEEEE. The CDR3 here is CASSLGAGRGQETQYF. The CDR3 DNA reads TGTGCCAGCAGCTTGGGGGCAGGGCGCGGACAAGAGACCCAGTACTTC.

The rearrangement joins TRBV10-1 to TRBJ1-1; D remains ambiguous. The CDR3 runs to 16 residues. Germline V gene lookup returns CDR1 WNHNN and CDR2 SYGVQD (reference sequence). V was shortened by 0 bases and J by 1 base, with 12 bases between the two germline ends. The CDR3 region is CASSESTGVENTEAFF. In DNA form, the CDR3 reads TGCGCCAGCAGTGAGTCGACGGGTGTCGAGAACACTGAAGCTTTCTTT.

The chain employs TRBV7-2 and TRBJ2-1; 10 bases fit TRBD1. Germline values: CDR1 SGHTA, CDR2 FQGNSA. J gave up 7 bases and V 1 base, and 4 bases lay outside the gene matches. CDR3 length: 15 residues. CDR3 sequence reads: CASSLVGTGVNEQFF. Written as DNA, the CDR3 is TGTGCCAGCAGCTTAGTTGGGACAGGGGTAAATGAGCAGTTCTTC.

The chain carries TRBV25-1 and TRBJ1-1, with no clear D. This CDR3 has 14 residues. The V and J ends lost 0 bases and 4 bases respectively, with 9 bases between them. CDR1 and CDR2 from the germline V gene are MGHDK and SYGVNS. CDR3 DNA sequence: TGTGCCAGCAGTGAATATCTAGGATTCACTGAAGCTTTCTTT. Translating gives CASSEYLGFTEAFF.

The V gene is TRBV15, the J gene TRBJ1-5; TRBD1 matches at 11 bases. V trimming: 4 bases; J trimming: 2 bases; junction bases outside the gene matches: 10. The CDR3 extends over 18 amino acids. Germline CDR1 LNHNV, CDR2 YYDKDF (reference sequence). CDR3 DNA: TGTGCCACCAGCACCCGGGACAGGGGGTCATTTGGCAATCAGCCCCAGCATTTT. Protein: CATSTRDRGSFGNQPQHF.

CDR3 coding DNA: TGTGCCAGCAGTTGGGGACAGGGAAGGGGTGGCTACACCTTC. Residues: CASSWGQGRGGYTF. V and J are TRBV28 and TRBJ1-2; 9 bases fit TRBD1. V lost 4 bases to trimming and J lost 7 bases; unmatched junction nucleotides: 7. The CDR3 has 14 amino acids. CDR1 and CDR2 from the germline V gene are MDHEN and SYDVKM.

This chain links TRBV6-5 with TRBJ1-2; 7 positions match TRBD1. Germline lookup yields CDR1 MNHEY and CDR2 SVGAGI. V shed 2 bases and J 7 bases; nucleotides not matched to a gene: 4. The CDR3 consists of 13 residues. CDR3 amino acids: CASSYKGALGYTF. Here the CDR3 DNA reads TGTGCCAGCAGTTACAAGGGGGCGCTTGGCTACACCTTC.

The chain couples TRBV5-5 to TRBJ2-7, with a possible D match to TRBD1 (5 bases). V lost 7 bases to trimming and J lost 1 base, with 9 bases between them. Germline values: CDR1 SGHKS, CDR2 YYEKEE (reference sequence). The length of the CDR3 is 12 residues. The chain's CDR3 is CASLGDSYEQYF. For the CDR3, the DNA is TGTGCCAGCCTAGGGGATTCCTACGAGCAGTACTTC.

With regard to this clone: The same CDR3 is also encoded by other DNA sequences in this sample. The chain uses TRBV29-1 and TRBJ2-2; 8 bases match TRBD1. This CDR3 spans 15 amino acids. Germline-derived CDR1 and CDR2 are SQVTM and ANQGSEA. V lost 6 bases to trimming and J lost 1 base; unmatched junction nucleotides: 7. CDR3 sequence (DNA): TGCAGCGTCAGGACCGGGACAGGGAACACCGGGGAGCTGTTTTTT. Translation: CSVRTGTGNTGELFF.

Note on this clone: At one end, the junction sequence differs from germline, possibly due to a read error. The V gene is TRBV13, the J gene TRBJ2-7; 16 bases are a match to TRBD2. The germline V gene has CDR1 PRHDT and CDR2 FYEKMQ (reference sequence). CDR3 size: 15 residues. The CDR3 DNA is TGTGCCAGCAGCCGTTCGGGACTAGCGGGGGGGCATAGGTGGTTC. Translated: CASSRSGLAGGHRWF.

This chain links TRBV9 with TRBJ1-1; no reliable D call. This CDR3 comprises 13 residues. The V end was cut by 0 bases, the J end by 6 bases, with 9 bases between. CDR1 is SGDLS and CDR2 is YYNGEE in the germline V gene. CDR3 region: CASSVVPQAEAFF. For the CDR3, the DNA is TGTGCCAGCAGCGTAGTCCCCCAGGCTGAAGCTTTCTTT.

The V gene is TRBV18, the J gene TRBJ2-2; D is uncertain. CDR3 length equals 17 residues. Germline CDR1 KGHSH, CDR2 LQKENI. V was shortened by 3 bases and J by 3 bases, with 17 bases between the two germline ends. The CDR3 DNA reads TGTGCCAGCTCACCGAGGCCGGCCTTCTCGGACACCGGGGAGCTGTTTTTT. Amino acids: CASSPRPAFSDTGELFF. The variable domain in full, with the rest retrieved from reference TRBV18 and TRBJ2-2, is NAGVMQNPRHLVRRRGQEARLRCSPMKGHSHVYWYRQLPEEGLKFMVYLQKENIIDESGMPKERFSAEFPKEGPSILRIQQVVRGDSAAYFCASSPRPAFSDTGELFFGEGSRLTVL.

V gene TRBV30 combines with J gene TRBJ2-5; D may be TRBD1 (6 bases). Germline loops: CDR1 GTSNPN, CDR2 SVGIG (reference sequence). The CDR3 is 15 residues long. V lost 0 bases, J lost 2 bases, and 13 bases lay in between. This CDR3 reads CAWSVGAGAQETQYF. DNA for the CDR3: TGTGCCTGGAGTGTGGGGGCGGGCGCTCAAGAGACCCAGTACTTC. Full variable domain (missing parts from reference TRBV30 and TRBJ2-5): SQTIHQWPATLVQPVGSPLSLECTVEGTSNPNLYWYRQAAGRGLQLLFYSVGIGQISSEVPQNLSASRPQDRQFILSSKKLLLSDSGFYLCAWSVGAGAQETQYFGPGTRLLVL.

Comments on this clone: The same CDR3 can be traced to other DNA sequences in this sample. This chain connects TRBV6-1 to TRBJ2-5; no reliable D call. The CDR3 consists of 15 residues. Germline CDR1 is MNHNS and CDR2 is SASEGT. The germline V and J ends were trimmed by 1 base and 7 bases, with 16 bases remaining between them. CDR3 loop: CASSEDGSLVGTQYF. CDR3 nucleotide sequence: TGTGCCAGCAGTGAAGACGGGTCTCTAGTTGGGACCCAGTACTTC.

This clone came up a few times. The rearrangement links TRBV4-1 to TRBJ1-2; 8 bases map to TRBD1. The CDR3 is 15 residues long. The J segment lost 5 bases and the V segment lost 0 bases, leaving 5 bases of the junction unmatched. CDR1 and CDR2 (germline): MGHRA, YSYEKL. CDR3 region: CASSQDPTGGYGYTF. Written as DNA, the CDR3 is TGCGCCAGCAGCCAAGACCCTACAGGGGGTTATGGCTACACCTTC.

This chain links TRBV25-1 with TRBJ1-1, with 7 positions matching TRBD1. The CDR3 length is 16 residues. Trimming took 3 bases from V and 2 from J; bases not matched to a gene: 9. Germline CDR1 MGHDK, CDR2 SYGVNS. Here the CDR3 reads CASSDGYYRGNTEAFF. The CDR3 bases are TGTGCCAGCAGTGACGGATATTACAGGGGTAACACTGAAGCTTTCTTT.

In its sample, this clone was seen a few times. The V gene is TRBV24-1, the J gene TRBJ1-2, with 7 bases lining up with TRBD1. The CDR3 has 14 amino acids. With 4 bases clipped from V and 7 bases from J, the junction kept 8 bases outside the gene matches. Germline values: CDR1 KGHDR, CDR2 SFDVKD. Here the CDR3 DNA reads TGTGCCACCAGTGACCCTACAGGGGTGAGTGGCTACACCTTC. This codes for CATSDPTGVSGYTF.